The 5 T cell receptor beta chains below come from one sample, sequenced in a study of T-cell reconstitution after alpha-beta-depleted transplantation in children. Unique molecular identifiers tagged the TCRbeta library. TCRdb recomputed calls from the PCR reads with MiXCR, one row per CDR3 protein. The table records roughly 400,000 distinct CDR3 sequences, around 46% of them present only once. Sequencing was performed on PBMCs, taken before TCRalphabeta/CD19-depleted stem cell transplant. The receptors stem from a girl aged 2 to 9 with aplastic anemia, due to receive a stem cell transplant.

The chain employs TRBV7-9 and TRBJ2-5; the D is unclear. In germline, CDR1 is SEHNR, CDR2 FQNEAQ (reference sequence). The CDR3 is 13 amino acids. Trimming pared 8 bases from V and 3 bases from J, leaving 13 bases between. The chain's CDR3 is CASGKSGKETQYF. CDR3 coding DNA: TGTGCCAGCGGGAAAAGTGGGAAAGAGACCCAGTACTTC.

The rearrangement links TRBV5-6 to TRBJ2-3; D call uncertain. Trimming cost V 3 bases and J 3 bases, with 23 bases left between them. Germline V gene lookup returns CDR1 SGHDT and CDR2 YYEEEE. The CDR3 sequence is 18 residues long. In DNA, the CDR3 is TGTGCCAGCAGCTCTGGGCCCCTGGGTTGGATACAGACAGATACGCAGTATTTT. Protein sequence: CASSSGPLGWIQTDTQYF.

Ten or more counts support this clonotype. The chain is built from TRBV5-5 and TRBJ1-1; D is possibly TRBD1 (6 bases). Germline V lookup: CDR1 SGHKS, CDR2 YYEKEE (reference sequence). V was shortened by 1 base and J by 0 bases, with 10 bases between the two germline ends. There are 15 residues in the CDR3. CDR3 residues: CASSLLGQMNTEAFF. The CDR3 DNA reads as TGTGCCAGCAGCTTGCTAGGACAGATGAACACTGAAGCTTTCTTT.

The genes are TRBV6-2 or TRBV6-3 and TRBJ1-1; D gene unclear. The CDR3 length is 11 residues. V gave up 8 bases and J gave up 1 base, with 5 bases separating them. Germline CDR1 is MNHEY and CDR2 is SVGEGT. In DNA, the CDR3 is TGTGCCAGCTGTGAGAACACTGAAGCTTTCTTT. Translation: CASCENTEAFF.

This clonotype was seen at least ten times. The CDR3 nucleotides read TGCAGTGCCGGGCTAGCAAGGGCAGGGAGGCGGGAGACCCAGTACTTC. Its translation: CSAGLARAGRRETQYF. The rearrangement uses TRBV20-1 and TRBJ2-5, with a tentative D call TRBD2 (6 bases). V gave up 6 bases and J gave up 5 bases, with 25 bases separating them. The CDR3 contains 16 residues. CDR1 and CDR2 (germline): DFQATT, SNEGSKA (reference sequence).